Given below is one T cell receptor beta chain in context. The entry originates in a study of blood T cell repertoires in COVID-19. J lost 1 base, V lost 4 bases, and 1 base had no gene match. This CDR3 has 14 residues. Looked up from germline, CDR1 is KGHSY and CDR2 is FQNENV. The protocol was immunoSEQ multiplex PCR, while the TCRdb copy is restricted to in-frame clones and leaves out a portion. The sample has tens of thousands of clones, roughly nine tenths seen once. The receptor comes from a human donor in a cohort sampled during active COVID-19. The chain joins TRBV16 to TRBJ1-1; 9 nucleotides match TRBD1. The sample comprised peripheral blood. This CDR3 is CASSPDRGNTEAFF. DNA of the CDR3: TGTGCCAGCAGCCCGGACAGGGGGAACACTGAAGCTTTCTTT.